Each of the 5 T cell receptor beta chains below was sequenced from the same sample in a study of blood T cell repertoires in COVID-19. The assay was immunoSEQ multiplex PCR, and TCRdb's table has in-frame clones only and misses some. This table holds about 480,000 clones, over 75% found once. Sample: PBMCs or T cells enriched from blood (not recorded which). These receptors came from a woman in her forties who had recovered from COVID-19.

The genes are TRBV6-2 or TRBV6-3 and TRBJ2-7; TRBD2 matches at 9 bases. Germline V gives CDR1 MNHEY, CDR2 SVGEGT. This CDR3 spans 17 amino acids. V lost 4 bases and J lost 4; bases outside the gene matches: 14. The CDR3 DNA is TGTGCCAGCAGTTCCTTCCAAAGCGGGAGGCTCTCTTACGAGCAGTACTTC. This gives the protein CASSSFQSGRLSYEQYF.

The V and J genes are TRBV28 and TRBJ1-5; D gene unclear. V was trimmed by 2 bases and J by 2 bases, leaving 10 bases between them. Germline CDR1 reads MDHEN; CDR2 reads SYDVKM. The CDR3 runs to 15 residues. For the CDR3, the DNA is TGTGCCAGCAGTTTAGTGTCTGGAGGCAATCAGCCCCAGCATTTT. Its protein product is CASSLVSGGNQPQHF. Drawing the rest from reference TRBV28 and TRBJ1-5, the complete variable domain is DVKVTQSSRYLVKRTGEKVFLECVQDMDHENMFWYRQDPGLGLRLIYFSYDVKMKEKGDIPEGYSVSREKKERFSLILESASTNQTSMYLCASSLVSGGNQPQHFGDGTRLSIL.

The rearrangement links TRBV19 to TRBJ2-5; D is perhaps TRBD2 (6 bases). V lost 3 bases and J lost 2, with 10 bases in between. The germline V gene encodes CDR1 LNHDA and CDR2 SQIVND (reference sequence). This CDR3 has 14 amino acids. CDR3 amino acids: CASSMGGTQETQYF. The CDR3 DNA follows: TGTGCCAGTAGTATGGGTGGGACTCAAGAGACCCAGTACTTC.

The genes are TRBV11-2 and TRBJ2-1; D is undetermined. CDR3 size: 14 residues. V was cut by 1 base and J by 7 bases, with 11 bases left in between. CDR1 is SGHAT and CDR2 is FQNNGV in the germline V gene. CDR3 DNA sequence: TGTGCCAGCAGCTTAGGAGTACCCGCTAATGAGCAGTTCTTC. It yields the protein CASSLGVPANEQFF. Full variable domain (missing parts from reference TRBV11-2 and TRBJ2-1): EAGVAQSPRYKIIEKRQSVAFWCNPISGHATLYWYQQILGQGPKLLIQFQNNGVVDDSQLPKDRFSAERLKGVDSTLKIQPAKLEDSAVYLCASSLGVPANEQFFGPGTRLTVL.

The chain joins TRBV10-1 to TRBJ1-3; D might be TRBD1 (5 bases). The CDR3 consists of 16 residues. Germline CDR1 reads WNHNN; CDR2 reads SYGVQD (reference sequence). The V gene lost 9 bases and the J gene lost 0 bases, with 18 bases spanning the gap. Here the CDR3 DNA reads TGCGCCAGAGGCAGGGCCTCATATCCCTCTGGAAACACCATATATTTT. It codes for CARGRASYPSGNTIYF.